The subject of this entry is one T cell receptor beta chain. TCRdb reprocessed the reads via MiXCR and lists one record per CDR3 protein. The repertoire has 80,000 to 100,000 distinct CDR3 sequences, less than 40% of them found once; the top ten carry approximately 2.2%. These data belong to a study of type 1 regulatory T cells. Across the whole study: This in vitro CD4 product, T-allo10, is enriched for Tr1 cells and alloantigen-specific.

Germline V CDR1 and CDR2: MNHNY, SVGAGI (reference sequence). V was shortened by 7 bases and J by 4 bases, with 16 bases between the two germline ends. The CDR3 spans 14 residues. The sequencing sample was made of CD4+ T cells, either the whole sample or a sorted fraction (not recorded which). This TCR derives from a human donor in good health. The chain combines TRBV6-6 with TRBJ1-1, with a tentative D call TRBD1 (5 bases). CDR3 region: CASTTDGGGTEAFF. In DNA, the CDR3 is TGTGCCAGCACCACCGACGGGGGGGGCACTGAAGCTTTCTTT.